What follows is one T cell receptor beta chain and its context. This clonotype occurred many times. It has no known antigen specificity. No base quality values were provided; no much bigger clone lies one nucleotide off. Ophthalmopathy patients had moderately to severely active disease, Clinical Activity Score of at least 3, NOSPECS grade of at least 4, and duration under 3 months. The study excluded patients with uncontrolled infections, other autoimmune diseases, pregnancy or lactation. Clinical symptoms, serum thyroxine and TRAb, thyroid ultrasound, and orbital computed tomography formed the basis for the diagnoses. Ficoll-Paque density gradient centrifugation was used to isolate PBMCs from about 10 ml of fresh peripheral blood. Total RNA was extracted with Trizol reagent, and quality was checked on an Agilent 2100 Bioanalyzer. The record originates from a study of T cells in Graves' hyperthyroidism and ophthalmopathy (dated by TCRdb to between 2017 and 2020). Regarding the research as a whole: Peripheral blood samples were taken at initial diagnosis, before any treatment was given. After sampling, hyperthyroidism patients received methimazole starting at 30 mg daily, and ophthalmopathy patients received high-dose intravenous methylprednisolone. In several Graves' hyperthyroidism patients, the study also compared T-cell repertoires from thyroid tissue with T-cell repertoires from blood. According to the paper, TCR Vbeta CDR3 sequencing was carried out on 120 to 150 peripheral blood samples, which came from over 40 ophthalmopathy, some 73 hyperthyroidism and some 17 progressor patients. To identify distinguishing TCR V-J signatures, a discovery cohort of 100 patients was used, comprising 43 with Graves' ophthalmopathy and roughly 60 with stable Graves' hyperthyroidism. For training and testing, the 110 or so patients in the discovery cohort were randomly divided in a 7:3 ratio. An independent validation cohort of under 20 hyperthyroidism patients and 17 patients who later progressed to ophthalmopathy tested prospective prediction of ophthalmopathy.

From the germline V gene, CDR1 is MNHNS and CDR2 is SASEGT. The CDR3 holds 16 amino acids from the cysteine to the phenylalanine. The entry retains the CDR3 DNA only, 48 bases that are in frame from base 1. Trimming removed 6 bases from V and 2 bases from J; the gene matches leave 10 bases unexplained. The TCR beta CDR3 regions were amplified from RNA transcripts. The first round of RT-PCR for the TCR CDR3 was performed with the HTBI primer set and the Qiagen OneStep RT-PCR kit. The libraries were constructed in a second round of multiplex PCR and then size-selected and purified. Sequencing of the libraries was done on an Illumina HiSeq2000 using paired-end 100 bp reads. The original pipeline was this. SOAPnuke was used to process the raw data, removing reads that contained adapters or uncalled bases, had a mean Phred below 15, or lacked an exact match to the constant primer or identifier. High-quality paired reads were merged with COPE v1.2.5, and unique nucleotide sequences were defined as clonotypes. MiTCR v1.1 was used to align the clonotypes against IMGT TRBV, TRBD and TRBJ reference segments. Only V-J combinations with frequency above 0.0001, covering 99% to 99.2% of repertoires, were analysed. The TCS score was defined as the ratio of F50 (clonal expansion) to E x V (chaos), calculated using BLOSUM62-based TCRdist between CDR3 peptides within each V-J. Welch's t-statistics and random forest reduced roughly 540 V-J features to 13, which were used in a naive Bayes classifier (R e1071). The public reads were reanalyzed by TCRdb: fastp trimming at Q25, MiXCR alignment, in-frame beta chains only. Rows are combined by CDR3 protein, so each entry shows the most common genes and DNA. The V and J calls reflect TCRdb's pipeline rather than the authors' work. The sample contains hundreds of thousands of distinct CDR3 sequences, 20% of them found a single time. The biggest ten clones account for roughly 44% of the sample.

Broader findings and caveats from the paper: Sample size was not statistically predetermined, and investigators were not blinded to group allocation. In validation, the model predicted progression to ophthalmopathy a median of approximately 6.3 months before onset, with over 60% sensitivity and 72.22% specificity. A 13 V-J signature model separated ophthalmopathy from stable hyperthyroidism, with nearly 90% sensitivity and roughly 81% specificity in cross-validation and 80%/75% in testing. Most expanded thyroid clonotypes (frequency above 0.001) were also detected in blood, a finding suggesting that blood repertoires may reflect thyroid immune responses.

The V gene is TRBV6-1 and the J gene is TRBJ2-5; 9 central bases correspond to TRBD2. The clonotype originates from a man between 35 and 55 years old with Graves' ophthalmopathy. The sequencing input was blood. CDR3 region: CASRPRGAGGQETQYF. The nucleotide sequence reads as follows: TGTGCCAGCAGGCCCCGAGGAGCGGGGGGACAAGAGACCCAGTACTTC.